The 23 T cell receptor beta chains below all came from one sample that was sequenced in a study of cytomegalovirus exposure and HLA in healthy donors. It was with 60 Vbeta and 13 Jbeta primers that the PCR ran. Generated by immunoSEQ multiplex PCR, the TCRdb table keeps only in-frame clones and is missing some. In total, the table holds approximately 140,000 clones. Sequencing was performed on PBMCs. Source of these receptors: a woman between 45 and 60 years old in good health and CMV-seronegative.

The chain uses TRBV19 and TRBJ2-2; perhaps TRBD2 as D (6 bases). V lost 3 bases to trimming and J lost 4 bases, with 6 bases between them. This CDR3 is 13 amino acids long. Germline V gives CDR1 LNHDA, CDR2 SQIVND (reference sequence). The CDR3 DNA reads as TGTGCCAGTAGTATGGGGGGCACCGGGGAGCTGTTTTTT. Residues: CASSMGGTGELFF.

V usage is TRBV7-6 and J usage is TRBJ2-1; no reliable D call. V lost 2 bases and J lost 2, with 4 bases in between. CDR3 length: 13 amino acids. CDR1 and CDR2 from the germline V gene are SGHVS and FNYEAQ. This chain's CDR3 is CASSLRAYNEQFF. DNA of the CDR3: TGTGCCAGCAGCTTACGCGCCTACAATGAGCAGTTCTTC.

The rearrangement links TRBV19 to TRBJ2-7; 10 bases are a match to TRBD1. Trimming removed 4 bases from V and 4 bases from J; junction bases left unmatched: 10. The length of the CDR3 is 16 residues. Germline lookup yields CDR1 LNHDA and CDR2 SQIVND (reference sequence). The CDR3 DNA reads TGTGCCAGTAGTACCTCGCCCGGGACAGGGGCTTACGAGCAGTACTTC. Protein sequence: CASSTSPGTGAYEQYF.

The chain is built from TRBV15 and TRBJ1-5; D not certain. V was shortened by 1 base and J by 3 bases, with 7 bases between the two germline ends. The germline V gene has CDR1 LNHNV and CDR2 YYDKDF (reference sequence). The CDR3 sequence is 14 residues long. The DNA of the CDR3 is TGTGCCACCAGCAGAGGTCAGGTCAATCAGCCCCAGCATTTT. This translates into CATSRGQVNQPQHF.

J is TRBJ2-7 and V is TRBV15; TRBD1 is a possible D gene (8 bases). Trimming removed 1 base at V and 4 bases at J, with 14 bases between. Per the germline V gene, CDR1 is LNHNV and CDR2 is YYDKDF (reference sequence). The CDR3 contains 15 residues. CDR3 coding DNA: TGTGCCACCAGCAGAGGGACAGGGAGGGAGTACGAGCAGTACTTC. It encodes CATSRGTGREYEQYF.

V usage is TRBV18 and J usage is TRBJ2-3; 11 bases align to TRBD2. This CDR3 region has 15 residues. The V segment lost 2 bases and the J segment 4 bases; nucleotides outside the gene matches: 2. Germline CDR1 KGHSH, CDR2 LQKENI. CDR3 residues: CASSPGTSGPDTQYF. The CDR3 bases are TGTGCCAGCTCACCAGGGACTAGCGGTCCAGATACGCAGTATTTT.

CDR3 sequence reads: CASSVGAGGQSTQYF. CDR3 DNA: TGTGCCAGCAGCGTAGGTGCGGGGGGGCAGAGTACGCAGTATTTT. The V gene is TRBV9, the J gene TRBJ2-3; 9 nucleotides align to TRBD2. The CDR3 contains 15 residues. The germline V gene has CDR1 SGDLS and CDR2 YYNGEE. V shed 0 bases and J 8 bases; nucleotides not matched to a gene: 7.

V usage is TRBV28 and J usage is TRBJ1-5; the D gene is possibly TRBD1 (6 bases). V lost 3 bases and J lost 12, with 18 bases in between. CDR1 is MDHEN and CDR2 is SYDVKM in the germline V gene. The CDR3 sequence is 14 residues long. In DNA form, the CDR3 reads TGTGCCAGCAGTTTTTCGACAGGTCCCCGAGTCCAGCATTTT. It specifies CASSFSTGPRVQHF.

The rearrangement links TRBV6-1 to TRBJ2-7; D possibly corresponds to TRBD1 (5 bases). The CDR3 is made up of 14 amino acids. V gave up 7 bases and J gave up 4 bases, with 17 bases separating them. Germline V gives CDR1 MNHNS, CDR2 SASEGT. CDR3 nucleotide sequence: TGTGCCAGCACTCCCCGCAGGGTTTGGTACGAGCAGTACTTC. It codes for CASTPRRVWYEQYF.

V gene TRBV5-4 combines with J gene TRBJ2-7; TRBD2 agrees at 8 bases. V lost 1 base, J lost 2 bases, and 5 bases stayed unmatched. The CDR3 contains 15 residues. The germline CDR1 and CDR2 sequences are SGHNT and YYREEE (reference sequence). CDR3 residues: CASSLLSSGPYEQYF. The CDR3 DNA reads as TGTGCCAGCAGCTTGTTATCTAGCGGGCCCTACGAGCAGTACTTC.

The chain joins TRBV11-2 to TRBJ2-7, with D tentatively TRBD2 (5 bases). The germline V gene has CDR1 SGHAT and CDR2 FQNNGV. This CDR3 has 12 residues. The V end was cut by 5 bases, the J end by 3 bases, with 8 bases between. CDR3 DNA: TGTGCCAGCAGCCACGACTACTACGAGCAGTACTTC. Its translation: CASSHDYYEQYF.

The chain links TRBV19 to TRBJ1-5; TRBD1 agrees at 9 bases. The CDR3 spans 14 residues. V dropped 10 bases and J dropped 5; count of bases not matched to a gene: 9. In germline, CDR1 is LNHDA, CDR2 SQIVND (reference sequence). The CDR3: CATNPGTGYQPQHF. CDR3 nucleotides: TGTGCCACCAACCCCGGGACAGGGTATCAGCCCCAGCATTTT.

Of note for this clone: A read error may account for a junction end that differs from germline. V usage is TRBV6-5 and J usage is TRBJ1-5; TRBD1 is a possible D gene (6 bases). The CDR3 contains 14 residues. Germline lookup yields CDR1 MNHEY and CDR2 SVGAGI. DNA of the CDR3: TGTGCCGGCAGTTACGCAGAGGGGGTCAGCCCCCAGCATTTT. It specifies CAGSYAEGVSPQHF.

The rearrangement uses TRBV7-9 and TRBJ1-3; the D is unclear. With 2 bases removed from V and 8 bases from J, the gap between germline ends came to 7 bases. Germline V gene sequence: CDR1 SEHNR, CDR2 FQNEAQ (reference sequence). CDR3 length equals 12 residues. The CDR3 spells CASSLMEDTIYF. The CDR3 DNA reads TGTGCCAGCAGCTTAATGGAGGACACCATATATTTT.

The chain links TRBV5-1 to TRBJ2-7; D is unclear. CDR3 size: 12 residues. Germline V gene sequence: CDR1 SGHRS, CDR2 YFSETQ. V gave up 4 bases and J gave up 1 base, with 6 bases separating them. CDR3 in amino acids: CASSTVSYEQYF. The CDR3 nucleotides read TGCGCCAGCAGCACTGTGTCCTACGAGCAGTACTTC.

J is TRBJ1-4 and V is TRBV7-6; 10 positions agree with TRBD1. The germline V gene has CDR1 SGHVS and CDR2 FNYEAQ. V lost 2 bases, J lost 6 bases, and 3 bases stayed unmatched. The CDR3 length is 15 residues. In DNA, the CDR3 is TGTGCCAGCAGCTTATCGGGGACAGGGGATGAAAAACTGTTTTTT. Encoded protein: CASSLSGTGDEKLFF.

The CDR3 sequence: CASSANRGMDEQYF. CDR3 sequence (DNA): TGCGCCAGCAGCGCGAACAGGGGGATGGACGAGCAGTACTTC. The chain combines TRBV5-1 with TRBJ2-7; 8 bases align to TRBD1. V lost 4 bases to trimming and J lost 5 bases; unmatched junction nucleotides: 8. Germline V CDR1 and CDR2: SGHRS, YFSETQ. This CDR3 comprises 14 residues.

The CDR3 reads CASSLGYFRGVNEKLFF. The DNA of the CDR3 is TGCGCCAGCAGCTTGGGCTATTTCAGGGGGGTCAATGAAAAACTGTTTTTT. This rearrangement joins TRBV5-1 to TRBJ1-4; TRBD1 matches 7 bases. The V gene's germline CDR1 is SGHRS and CDR2 YFSETQ. The CDR3 is 17 amino acids. Losses at the gene ends were 0 bases for V and 5 bases for J; bases not matched to a gene: 10.

V is TRBV19 and J is TRBJ1-2, with D tentatively TRBD1 (5 bases). CDR3 length equals 11 residues. Germline V lookup: CDR1 LNHDA, CDR2 SQIVND (reference sequence). The V end lost 7 bases, the J end lost 4 bases, and 7 bases lay between the germline ends. The DNA for the CDR3 is TGTGCCAGTACTGACAGCTATGGCTACACCTTC. Encoded protein: CASTDSYGYTF.

J is TRBJ2-5 and V is TRBV9; 11 bases match TRBD2. Trimming at V came to 3 bases and at J to 3 bases, leaving 7 bases not matched to a gene. Germline values: CDR1 SGDLS, CDR2 YYNGEE. This CDR3 spans 16 amino acids. CDR3 sequence (DNA): TGTGCCAGCAGCGGAGGGTCGGGACTAGCGGAAGAGACCCAGTACTTC. Translating gives CASSGGSGLAEETQYF.

CDR3 DNA: TGTGCCAGCAGCTTAGATCAGGGGTCCTACGAGCAGTACTTC. Translated: CASSLDQGSYEQYF. The chain couples TRBV7-3 to TRBJ2-7; maybe TRBD1 (6 bases). CDR1 is SGHTA, CDR2 FQGTGA, per germline. The CDR3 is made up of 14 amino acids. The germline V and J ends were trimmed by 2 bases and 1 base, with 9 bases remaining between them.

CDR3 loop: CASSIGYGYTF. The CDR3 DNA is TGTGCCAGTAGTATCGGTTATGGCTACACCTTC. V is TRBV19 and J is TRBJ1-2; D is ambiguous. Germline V gene data show CDR1 as LNHDA and CDR2 as SQIVND (reference sequence). Between the trimmed V and J ends, which lost 3 bases and 5 bases, there was a span of 4 bases. The CDR3 extends over 11 amino acids.

The chain couples TRBV29-1 to TRBJ1-4, with D maybe TRBD1 (5 bases). V was shortened by 4 bases and J by 3 bases, with 9 bases between the two germline ends. Germline assignment: CDR1 SQVTM and CDR2 ANQGSEA. The CDR3 covers 13 residues. CDR3 sequence reads: CSVGQSPNEKLFF. In DNA form, the CDR3 reads TGCAGCGTTGGACAGAGTCCTAATGAAAAACTGTTTTTT.